The clone carrying this T cell receptor (beta chain) has just a few counts. Its matching antigen is unknown. These data are taken from a study of cytomegalovirus exposure and HLA in healthy donors. Study as a whole: Tens of millions of unique TCRs, all from HLA-typed donors, were included in an early release of the data. Among the approximately 400 donors who were genotyped, approximately 76% fell in the genetic ancestry cluster that is associated with self-reported Caucasian donors.

PCR used 60 Vbeta primers and 13 Jbeta primers. Data came from immunoSEQ multiplex PCR; TCRdb stores just in-frame clones and leaves some out. The sample has about 57,000 clones, about 69% seen once. Study conclusions and caveats: The authors enumerated 150 to 200 TCR beta chains as linked to cytomegalovirus. From TCR beta sequences, most subjects' HLA-A and HLA-B alleles were reportedly predicted accurately.

The TCR comes from a man younger than 45 in good health and CMV-seropositive. Sequencing used PBMCs.

CDR3 sequence reads: CASSYGRLQGEQYF. The CDR3 DNA reads TGTGCCAGCAGTTACGGCCGCCTGCAGGGCGAGCAGTACTTC. This chain joins TRBV6-5 and TRBJ2-7, with D possibly TRBD1 on 5 matching bases. Germline CDR1 and CDR2: MNHEY and SVGAGI. Trimming took off 2 bases at V and 6 bases at J, with 14 bases between the two ends. CDR3 length equals 14 residues.